This entry features one T cell receptor (beta chain) sequence. This specimen belongs to a study of cytomegalovirus exposure and HLA in healthy donors. Across the whole study: For the approximately 390 genotyped donors, 80% to 90% fell within the Caucasian-associated ancestry cluster.

The PCR was carried out with 60 Vbeta primers and 13 Jbeta primers. In the source study's methods: Approximately 83 million unique TCR beta chains, roughly 10 million shared, were counted in a later analysis. The data were produced by immunoSEQ multiplex PCR, yet TCRdb's version contains in-frame clones alone and is incomplete. V and J calls and clone size are as listed in that table; D and trimming were resolved from the DNA. The repertoire holds around 180,000 clones, about 87% seen once, with roughly 1.9% in the top ten. Sequencing input: PBMCs. This TCR was sampled from a woman in her late teens or twenties in good health and CMV-seronegative.

CDR3 sequence reads: CASSRGLAGLDTGELFF. CDR3 bases: TGTGCCAGCAGCAGGGGACTAGCGGGACTGGACACCGGGGAGCTGTTTTTT. The chain uses TRBV9 and TRBJ2-2; TRBD2 agrees at 13 bases. The ends lost 4 bases at V and 3 bases at J; junction bases unmatched: 6. Germline loops: CDR1 SGDLS, CDR2 YYNGEE. This CDR3 has 17 amino acids. Variable domain in full (rest from reference TRBV9 and TRBJ2-2): DSGVTQTPKHLITATGQRVTLRCSPRSGDLSVYWYQQSLDQGLQFLIQYYNGEERAKGNILERFSAQQFPDLHSELNLSSLELGDSALYFCASSRGLAGLDTGELFFGEGSRLTVL.